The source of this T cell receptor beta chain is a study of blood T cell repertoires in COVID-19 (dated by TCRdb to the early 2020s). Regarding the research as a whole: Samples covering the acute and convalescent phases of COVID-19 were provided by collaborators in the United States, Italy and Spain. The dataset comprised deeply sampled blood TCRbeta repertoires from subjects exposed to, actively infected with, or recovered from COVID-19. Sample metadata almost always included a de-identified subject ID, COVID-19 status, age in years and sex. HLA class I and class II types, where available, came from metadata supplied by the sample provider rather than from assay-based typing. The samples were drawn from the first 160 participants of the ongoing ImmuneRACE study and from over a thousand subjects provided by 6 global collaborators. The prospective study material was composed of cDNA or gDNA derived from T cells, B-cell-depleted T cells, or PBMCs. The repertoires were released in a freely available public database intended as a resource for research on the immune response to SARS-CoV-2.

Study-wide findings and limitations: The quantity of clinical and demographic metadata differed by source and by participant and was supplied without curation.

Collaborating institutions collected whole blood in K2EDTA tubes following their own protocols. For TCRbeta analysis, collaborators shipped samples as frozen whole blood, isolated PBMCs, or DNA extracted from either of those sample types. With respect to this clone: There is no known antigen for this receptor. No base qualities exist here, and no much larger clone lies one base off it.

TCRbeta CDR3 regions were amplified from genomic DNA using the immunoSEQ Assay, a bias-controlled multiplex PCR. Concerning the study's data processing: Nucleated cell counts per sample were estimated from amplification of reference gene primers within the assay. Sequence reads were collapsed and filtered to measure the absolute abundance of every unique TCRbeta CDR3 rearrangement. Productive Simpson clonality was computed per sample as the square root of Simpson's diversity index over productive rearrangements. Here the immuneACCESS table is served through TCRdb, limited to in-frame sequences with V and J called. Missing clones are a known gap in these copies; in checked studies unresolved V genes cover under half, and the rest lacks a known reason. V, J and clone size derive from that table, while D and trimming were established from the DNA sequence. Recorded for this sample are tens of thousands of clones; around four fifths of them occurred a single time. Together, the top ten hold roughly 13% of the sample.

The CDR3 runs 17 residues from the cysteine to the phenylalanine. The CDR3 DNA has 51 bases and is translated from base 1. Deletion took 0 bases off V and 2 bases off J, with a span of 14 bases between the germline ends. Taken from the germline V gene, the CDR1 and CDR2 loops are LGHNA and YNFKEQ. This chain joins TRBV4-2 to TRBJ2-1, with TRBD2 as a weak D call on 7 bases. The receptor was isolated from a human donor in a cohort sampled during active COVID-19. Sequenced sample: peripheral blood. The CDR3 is CASSQDRAGATYNEQFF. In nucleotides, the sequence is TGTGCCAGCAGCCAAGATAGGGCGGGGGCGACCTACAATGAGCAGTTCTTC.